A single T cell receptor beta chain is shown here with its context. Its antigen remains unidentified. Per-base quality was not reported, and no clone a single base away is much larger than it. Buffy coats from some 19 blood donors served as healthy controls, a group that was under 65% female with a median age of approximately 61 years (range about 21-80). Positive magnetic bead selection on an AutoMACS was used to isolate CD4+ and CD8+ cells, with flow cytometry used to check purity. Peripheral blood mononuclear cells were isolated by Ficoll-Paque PLUS density gradient separation. Nucleospin Tissue or Tissue XS kits were used to extract DNA from CD4-enriched, CD8-enriched or PBMC samples, and a Qubit 2.0 fluorometer was used for quantification. The sample originates from a study of somatic mutations in cytotoxic T cells in rheumatoid arthritis (dated by TCRdb to 2016 to 2017). In the study overall: Some T-cell populations stained with V beta antibodies were sorted by flow on a FACSAria II or Sony SH800 to nearly 100% purity, with sorted V beta1+ cells additionally subjected to TCRB sequencing. To characterize clonality, the study used TCRB deep sequencing while asking whether somatic mutations are carried by expanded CD8+ T-cell clones in newly diagnosed, untreated rheumatoid arthritis. TCRB deep sequencing covered some 60 patients with rheumatoid arthritis along with about 20 healthy controls. Median age was essentially the same in the patient group and the control group. General study outcomes and caveats: There was no significant difference in CD8+ T-cell clonality between rheumatoid arthritis patients and age-matched healthy controls. Several identical CD8+ TCRB sequences were found in both blood and synovial fluid, and in about an eighth of the 65 patients the largest CD8+ clone exceeded 20% of CD8+ cells. In patients, CD8+ clonality rose with age (Spearman r ≈ 0.49), which was not the case in healthy controls. Viral specificity could not be ruled out by absence from virus-specific databases, and the antigen targets of the expanded CD8+ clones remained unknown. The slight underrepresentation of TRBV07 in patients was not corrected for multiple comparisons.

Genomic DNA underwent TCRB CDR3 sequencing using the immunoSEQ assay. The original methods were these. Only productive TCRB rearrangements were included in the analyses. A clone was defined by a unique TCRB CDR3 sequence, and clonality was computed as a productive clonality index based on Shannon entropy. To calculate repertoire overlap between two samples, the template counts of each clone were considered relative to each sample's total templates. Flow cytometry-measured V-gene usage correlated with V-gene usage from TCRB sequencing, with a Spearman r of about 0.56. TCRdb's version of the immuneACCESS table is confined to in-frame rearrangements and falls short of the full clone set. An unresolved V gene accounts for under half of the shortfall where checked; the remainder is of unknown origin. The V and J calls and clone size come from that table; D and trimming were worked out from the DNA. A total of around 24,000 clones appear in this sample, about four fifths of them only once. In total, the top ten clones hold around 5.1% of the sample.

The CDR3, from cysteine to phenylalanine, totals 18 residues. Here the CDR3 DNA is all that survives: 54 bases in frame from base 1. At the junction V is shortened by 3 bases and J by 4 bases; bases outside the gene matches: 12. The germline V gene (reference sequence) provides CDR1 WNHNN and CDR2 SYGVQD. The TCR comes from a man aged 50-59 years in good health. Here the chain combines TRBV10-1 and TRBJ2-1; a stretch of 10 junction bases matches TRBD2. Sequencing was performed on CD8+ T cells sorted from blood. The DNA reads as follows: TGCGCCAGCAGTGACCCCGCGGAGGGAGCGGGAGGGTACAATGAGCAGTTCTTC. This is translated as CASSDPAEGAGGYNEQFF.